Shown below are 14 T cell receptor beta chains from a single sample sequenced in a study of blood T cell repertoires in COVID-19. Method: immunoSEQ multiplex PCR; TCRdb's copy keeps in-frame clones and lacks some. The sample has roughly 180,000 clones; over 65% are singletons. The source material was PBMCs or T cells enriched from blood (not recorded which). The receptor source for this set is a woman aged 45 to 65 who had recovered from COVID-19.

This sequence joins TRBV5-3 and TRBJ2-7, with 10 bases that match TRBD1. TRBV5-3 is designated an ORF whose function remains uncertain. V gave up 5 bases and J gave up 3 bases; unmatched junction bases: 5. CDR3 size: 14 residues. CDR3 sequence reads: CARRPGTGDYEQYV. The DNA for the CDR3 is TGTGCCAGAAGACCCGGGACAGGGGACTACGAGCAGTACGTC.

This chain links TRBV13 with TRBJ2-1, with D perhaps TRBD2 (5 bases). V lost 1 base, J lost 2 bases, and 6 bases lay in between. This CDR3 spans 14 amino acids. CDR1 is PRHDT and CDR2 is FYEKMQ in the germline V gene (reference sequence). CDR3 protein: CASSLAGAYNEQFF. The CDR3 DNA reads as TGTGCCAGCAGCTTAGCCGGGGCCTACAATGAGCAGTTCTTC.

The rearrangement uses TRBV7-9 and TRBJ1-2; D is unclear. Germline V gene sequence: CDR1 SEHNR, CDR2 FQNEAQ (reference sequence). The CDR3 sequence is 13 residues long. The V and J ends lost 2 bases and 8 bases respectively, with 12 bases between them. The CDR3 sequence is CASSLSIFQGYTF. Here the CDR3 DNA reads TGTGCCAGCAGCTTATCTATTTTCCAAGGCTACACCTTC.

This clone was counted a single time. The chain uses TRBV27 and TRBJ2-7, with TRBD2 matching over 7 bases. The CDR3 length is 14 residues. Germline V gene sequence: CDR1 MNHEY, CDR2 SMNVEV (reference sequence). V shed 5 bases, J shed 6 bases, and the junction held 10 bases outside the gene matches. The CDR3 is CASSPTLGGVEQYV. The CDR3, as DNA: TGTGCCAGCAGTCCTACACTGGGAGGGGTCGAGCAGTACGTC.

V and J are TRBV9 and TRBJ1-5; tentative D call: TRBD1 (6 bases). CDR3 length: 13 amino acids. Germline values: CDR1 SGDLS, CDR2 YYNGEE. Trimming cost V 3 bases and J 5 bases, with 9 bases left between them. The CDR3 reads CASSGGGDQPQHF. CDR3 in DNA: TGTGCCAGCAGCGGAGGGGGGGATCAGCCCCAGCATTTT. The whole variable domain, remainder taken from reference TRBV9 and TRBJ1-5, is DSGVTQTPKHLITATGQRVTLRCSPRSGDLSVYWYQQSLDQGLQFLIQYYNGEERAKGNILERFSAQQFPDLHSELNLSSLELGDSALYFCASSGGGDQPQHFGDGTRLSIL.

The V and J genes are TRBV3-1 (or the pseudogene TRBV3-2) and TRBJ1-6; tentatively, D is TRBD1 (6 bases). Between the trimmed V and J ends, which lost 4 bases and 9 bases, there was a span of 13 bases. CDR3 length equals 14 residues. The germline V gene encodes CDR1 LGHDT and CDR2 YNNKEL (reference sequence). The CDR3 region is CASSPQHRVSPLHF. For the CDR3, the DNA is TGTGCCAGCAGCCCACAGCACAGGGTTTCACCCCTCCACTTT.

V gene TRBV9 combines with J gene TRBJ2-5, with 9 bases that match TRBD1. The CDR3 has 15 residues. Per germline, CDR1 SGDLS and CDR2 YYNGEE. V lost 6 bases, J lost 5 bases, and 11 bases stayed unmatched. The CDR3 region has the DNA TGTGCCAGCAATTCACAGGGGGCGCGGCGGGAGACCCAGTACTTC. Residues: CASNSQGARRETQYF.

V gene TRBV25-1 combines with J gene TRBJ1-1, with 7 bases aligning to TRBD1. Per the germline V gene, CDR1 is MGHDK and CDR2 is SYGVNS. The CDR3 is made up of 13 amino acids. After removal of 6 bases from V and 7 bases from J, the junction contained 8 bases not matched to a gene. The CDR3 region has the DNA TGTGCCAGCAGGACTGGTGGGACAGTTGAAGCTTTCTTT. Its translation is CASRTGGTVEAFF.

The chain joins TRBV29-1 to TRBJ1-1, with D perhaps matching TRBD1 (6 bases). Deletions cut 7 bases from V and 2 bases from J, with 14 bases between. The CDR3 covers 13 residues. The germline gives CDR1 SQVTM, CDR2 ANQGSEA. The CDR3: CSAQDSINTEAFF. CDR3 DNA sequence: TGCAGCGCCCAGGACAGTATTAACACTGAAGCTTTCTTT.

The chain uses TRBV6-5 and TRBJ1-1, with D perhaps matching TRBD1 (5 bases). In germline, CDR1 is MNHEY, CDR2 SVGAGI. V lost 2 bases to trimming and J lost 10 bases, with 8 bases between them. The CDR3 loop spans 11 amino acids. The DNA for the CDR3 is TGTGCCAGCAGTTACGTCGGGGGAGCTTTCTTT. Residues: CASSYVGGAFF.

The rearrangement uses TRBV24-1 and TRBJ2-3, with TRBD2 as a possible D gene (7 bases). This CDR3 spans 12 amino acids. The germline V gene has CDR1 KGHDR and CDR2 SFDVKD. Trimming took 9 bases from V and 2 from J, leaving 8 bases between them. The chain's CDR3 is CATGGATDTQYF. As DNA, the CDR3 is TGTGCCACCGGGGGGGCCACAGATACGCAGTATTTT.

The rearrangement joins TRBV9 to TRBJ1-3, with 8 bases aligning to TRBD1. The junction had 13 bases not matched to a gene; V was cut back by 4 bases and J by 4 bases. The CDR3 runs 17 residues. CDR1 and CDR2 (germline): SGDLS, YYNGEE. The CDR3 bases are TGTGCCAGCAGCTCCCCGTCAGGGGGCTATCCCGGAAACACCATATATTTT. It translates to CASSSPSGGYPGNTIYF. Combining the CDR3 with reference TRBV9 and TRBJ1-3 gives the whole variable domain DSGVTQTPKHLITATGQRVTLRCSPRSGDLSVYWYQQSLDQGLQFLIQYYNGEERAKGNILERFSAQQFPDLHSELNLSSLELGDSALYFCASSSPSGGYPGNTIYFGEGSWLTVV.

The chain joins TRBV5-1 to TRBJ2-5; TRBD2 matches 8 bases. V shed 3 bases, J shed 2 bases, and the junction held 6 bases outside the gene matches. The germline CDR1 and CDR2 sequences are SGHRS and YFSETQ. This CDR3 is built from 15 residues. The CDR3 reads CASSSETSVQETQYF. Here the CDR3 DNA reads TGCGCCAGCAGCTCGGAGACTAGCGTACAAGAGACCCAGTACTTC. Supplemented by reference TRBV5-1 and TRBJ2-5, the full variable domain reads KAGVTQTPRYLIKTRGQQVTLSCSPISGHRSVSWYQQTPGQGLQFLFEYFSETQRNKGNFPGRFSGRQFSNSRSEMNVSTLELGDSALYLCASSSETSVQETQYFGPGTRLLVL.

V is TRBV13 and J is TRBJ1-1; a weak D match, TRBD1 (6 bases). Trimming took off 4 bases at V and 1 base at J, with 16 bases between the two ends. Germline values: CDR1 PRHDT, CDR2 FYEKMQ (reference sequence). The CDR3 sequence is 16 residues long. The CDR3 spells CASSSLGQPWNTEAFF. In DNA, the CDR3 is TGTGCCAGCAGCTCACTCGGACAGCCTTGGAACACTGAAGCTTTCTTT.